A selection of T cell receptor beta chains follows, all from one sample in a study of blood T cell repertoires in COVID-19. Produced via immunoSEQ multiplex PCR; TCRdb's table is partial and in-frame only. This table holds roughly 170,000 clones, over 70% found once. The specimen was PBMCs or T cells enriched from blood (not recorded which). All receptors come from a woman in her thirties or forties with acute COVID-19. CDR3s include the opening cysteine and the closing phenylalanine or tryptophan. The order of the fields is V gene, D gene, clone size, J gene, CDR3 DNA, CDR3 protein. A D gene is named only where the DNA matches it firmly. Clone size, where shown, is once, few, many, or a class for clones that have expanded.

TRBV29-1	-	-	TRBJ2-5	TGCAGCGTTGCTAGTGGACAGAAAGAGACCCAGTACTTC	CSVASGQKETQYF
TRBV18	-	-	TRBJ1-5	TGTGCCAGCTCACCGACGGAGGGCCATCAGCCCCAGCATTTT	CASSPTEGHQPQHF
TRBV5-1	TRBD1	-	TRBJ1-2	TGCGCCAGCAGCTTCGGGACAGCTGCTTATGGCTACACCTTC	CASSFGTAAYGYTF
TRBV5-1	-	-	TRBJ2-3	TGCGCCAGCAGCTTGGTTGCGGAGGGCACAGATACGCAGTATTTT	CASSLVAEGTDTQYF
TRBV9	TRBD2	-	TRBJ2-2	TGTGCCAGCAGCGTCAGCGGGGGGAGTGGTACCGGGGAGCTGTTTTTT	CASSVSGGSGTGELFF
TRBV5-1	TRBD2	-	TRBJ2-1	TGCGCCAGCAGCTCTAGCGGGAGCTTAGGTGAGCAGTTCTTC	CASSSSGSLGEQFF
TRBV25-1	-	-	TRBJ2-3	TGTGCCAGCAGGACTAGCACAGATACGCAGTATTTT	CASRTSTDTQYF
TRBV7-2	-	-	TRBJ1-2	TGTGCCAGCAGCTATAACAGGGACGGCTACACCTTC	CASSYNRDGYTF
TRBV11-1	-	-	TRBJ1-1	TGTGCCAGCCAGCCGGCGAGGGGCGGGAGGCCTGAAGCTTTCTTT	CASQPARGGRPEAFF
TRBV29-1	TRBD1	-	TRBJ2-2	TGCAGCGTGACTCCGGGACAGAGCACCGGGGAGCTGTTTTTT	CSVTPGQSTGELFF
TRBV5-1	-	-	TRBJ2-1	TGCGCCAGCAGCTTGGGACTACCAAGCTCCTACAATGAGCAGTTCTTC	CASSLGLPSSYNEQFF
TRBV5-6	-	-	TRBJ1-2	TGTGCCAGCAGCTTCCCCGGCCGGGGGTGGGGTGATGGCTACACCTTC	CASSFPGRGWGDGYTF
TRBV12-3/TRBV12-4	TRBD1	-	TRBJ1-2	TGTGCCAGCAGTTTTGGGGACAGTTTGCACACCTTC	CASSFGDSLHTF
TRBV12-3/TRBV12-4	-	-	TRBJ1-4	TGTGCCAGCAGTTTAGGGGCTCGGGAAAAACTGTTTTTT	CASSLGAREKLFF
TRBV18	-	once	TRBJ1-1	TGTGCCAGCTCCGGGGGAACTGAAGCTTTCTTT	CASSGGTEAFF
TRBV18	TRBD1	-	TRBJ2-5	TGTGCCAGCTCACCTACCGGTGGACAGGGCTACCAAGAGACCCAGTACTTC	CASSPTGGQGYQETQYF
TRBV13	TRBD1	-	TRBJ1-6	TGTGCCAGCAGCTCGACCTCGACAGGGAATAATTCACCCCTCCACTTT	CASSSTSTGNNSPLHF
TRBV2	TRBD2	once	TRBJ2-7	TGTGCCAGCACCTCCGGGACTAGCGGCCGTAAGGGCTCCTACGAGCAGTACTTC	CASTSGTSGRKGSYEQYF
TRBV29-1	TRBD2	-	TRBJ2-1	TGCAGCGTTCTACTAGCGGGACTAGATGAGCAGTTCTTC	CSVLLAGLDEQFF
TRBV4-2	-	-	TRBJ2-7	TGTGCCAGCAGCCCCTCGGTGGGAGAGAGTGAGCAGTACTTC	CASSPSVGESEQYF
TRBV4-1	TRBD2	once	TRBJ2-7	TGCGCCAGCAGCCGGACTAGCGGGGAGGTCAACGAGCAGTACTTC	CASSRTSGEVNEQYF
TRBV5-1	TRBD1	-	TRBJ1-6	TGCGCCAGCAGCTTATTTCCCGGGACAGGGGGCGAGAATTCACCCCTCCACTTT	CASSLFPGTGGENSPLHF
TRBV12-3/TRBV12-4	TRBD2	-	TRBJ2-5	TGTGCCAGCAGTTTGGGAGGGTGGGAGACCCAGTACTTC	CASSLGGWETQYF
TRBV5-8	-	-	TRBJ2-5	TGTGCCAGCAGCTTCTCCGGGAAGACCCAGTACTTC	CASSFSGKTQYF
TRBV11-2	TRBD2	-	TRBJ2-7	TGTGCCAGCAGACCCACTAGCGGGAGGCTCTACGAGCAGTACTTC	CASRPTSGRLYEQYF
TRBV30	TRBD2	-	TRBJ2-7	TGTGCCTGGAGTCCACCGGGACTAGCGGATAGGAGGGACGAGCAGTACTTC	CAWSPPGLADRRDEQYF
TRBV4-2	-	-	TRBJ1-6	TGTGCCAGCACCCCAGGACAAGCGGGTAATTCACCCCTCCACTTT	CASTPGQAGNSPLHF
TRBV7-8	TRBD2	-	TRBJ2-1	TGTGCCAGCAGACGGGGGGGACTAGCGGGAAATGCTCAGTTCTTC	CASRRGGLAGNAQFF
TRBV18	-	-	TRBJ1-2	TGTGCCAGCTCACCACTAAATGGCGGTGGCTACACCTTC	CASSPLNGGGYTF
TRBV7-9	TRBD2	many	TRBJ2-3	TGTGCCAGCAGCTTACATGGGAGGGACGATACGCAGTATTTT	CASSLHGRDDTQYF
TRBV27	-	-	TRBJ1-5	TGTGCCAGCAGTTTGGGGGGACGTTACAATCAGCCCCAGCATTTT	CASSLGGRYNQPQHF
TRBV5-5	-	-	TRBJ1-5	TGTGCCAGCAGCTTGTCGGTAGGCAATCAGCCCCAGCATTTT	CASSLSVGNQPQHF
TRBV4-2	TRBD1	-	TRBJ1-2	TGTGCCAGCAGCCAAGAGGAGCAGGGGGCGGGTGGCTACACCTTC	CASSQEEQGAGGYTF
TRBV14	-	-	TRBJ2-2	TGTGCCAGCAGCCAAACAAATATCGGGGAGCTGTTTTTT	CASSQTNIGELFF
TRBV6-5	TRBD2	-	TRBJ2-7	TGTGCCAGCAGATCCGGGACTAGCGGCACCTACGAGCAGTACTTC	CASRSGTSGTYEQYF